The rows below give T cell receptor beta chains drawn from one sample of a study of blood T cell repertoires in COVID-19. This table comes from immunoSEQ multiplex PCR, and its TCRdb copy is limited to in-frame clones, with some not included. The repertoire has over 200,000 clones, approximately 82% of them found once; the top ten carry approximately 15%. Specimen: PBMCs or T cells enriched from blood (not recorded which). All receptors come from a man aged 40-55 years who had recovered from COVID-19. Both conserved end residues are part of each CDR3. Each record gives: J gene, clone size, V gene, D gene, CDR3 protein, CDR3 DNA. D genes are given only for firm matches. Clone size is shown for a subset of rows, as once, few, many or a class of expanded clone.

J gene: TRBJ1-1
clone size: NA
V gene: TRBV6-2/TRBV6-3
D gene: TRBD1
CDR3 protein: CASSWTGKNTEAFF
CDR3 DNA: TGTGCCAGCAGCTGGACAGGGAAGAACACTGAAGCTTTCTTT

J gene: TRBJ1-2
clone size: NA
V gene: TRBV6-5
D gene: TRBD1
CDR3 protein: CASSLRGTGYGYTF
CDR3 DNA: TGTGCCAGCAGCTTACGAGGGACAGGGTATGGCTACACCTTC

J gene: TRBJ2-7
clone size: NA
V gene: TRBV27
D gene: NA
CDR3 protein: CASTVNGQGGAEEQYF
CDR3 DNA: TGTGCCAGCACCGTCAACGGTCAGGGGGGCGCGGAGGAGCAGTACTTC

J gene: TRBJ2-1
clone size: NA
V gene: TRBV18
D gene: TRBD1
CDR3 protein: CASSPSTGGKNEQFF
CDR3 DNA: TGTGCCAGCTCACCCTCGACAGGGGGAAAGAATGAGCAGTTCTTC

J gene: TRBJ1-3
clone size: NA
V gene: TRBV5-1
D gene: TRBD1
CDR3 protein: CASSLTGQGRNTIYF
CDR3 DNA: TGCGCCAGCAGCTTGACGGGACAGGGGAGAAACACCATATATTTT

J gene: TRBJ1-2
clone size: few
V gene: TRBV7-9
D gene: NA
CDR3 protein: CASSLSTERGYTF
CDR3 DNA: TGTGCCAGCAGCTTATCCACTGAAAGAGGCTACACCTTC

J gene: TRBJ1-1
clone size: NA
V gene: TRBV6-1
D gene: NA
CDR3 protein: CASSETGVTEAFF
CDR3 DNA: TGTGCCAGCAGTGAAACGGGGGTCACTGAAGCTTTCTTT

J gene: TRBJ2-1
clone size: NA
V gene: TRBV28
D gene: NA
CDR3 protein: CASSLAGTYNEQFF
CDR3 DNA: TGTGCCAGCAGTTTAGCGGGTACTTACAATGAGCAGTTCTTC

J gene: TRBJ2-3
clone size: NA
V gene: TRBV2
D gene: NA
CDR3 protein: CASDPGGTDTQYF
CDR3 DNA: TGTGCCAGCGATCCCGGGGGCACAGATACGCAGTATTTT

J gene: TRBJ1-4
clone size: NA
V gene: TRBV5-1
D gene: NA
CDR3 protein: CASSQIQGLREKLFF
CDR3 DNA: TGCGCCAGCAGCCAGATACAGGGTTTACGGGAAAAACTGTTTTTT

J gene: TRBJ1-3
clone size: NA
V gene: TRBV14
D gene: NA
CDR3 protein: CASSRPGSGNTIYF
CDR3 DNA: TGTGCCAGCAGCCGACCGGGGTCAGGAAACACCATATATTTT

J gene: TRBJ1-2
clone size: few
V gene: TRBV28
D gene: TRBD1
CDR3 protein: CAIPSGTANYGYTF
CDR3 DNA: TGTGCCATCCCTTCCGGGACAGCAAACTATGGCTACACCTTC

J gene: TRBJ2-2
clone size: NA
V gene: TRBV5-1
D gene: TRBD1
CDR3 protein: CASSPTPDRGNTGELFF
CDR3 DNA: TGCGCCAGCAGCCCTACTCCCGACAGGGGGAACACCGGGGAGCTGTTTTTT

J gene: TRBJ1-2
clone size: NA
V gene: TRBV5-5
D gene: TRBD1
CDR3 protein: CASSLTGSGYTF
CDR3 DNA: TGTGCCAGCAGCCTGACAGGGAGCGGCTACACCTTC

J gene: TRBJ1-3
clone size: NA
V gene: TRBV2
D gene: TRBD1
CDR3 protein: CASNGDRGADTIYF
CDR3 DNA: TGTGCCAGCAACGGGGACAGGGGCGCGGACACCATATATTTT

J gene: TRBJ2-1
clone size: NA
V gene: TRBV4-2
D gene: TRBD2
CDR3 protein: CASSQASGGPRAEQFF
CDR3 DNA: TGTGCCAGCAGCCAAGCCAGCGGGGGGCCCCGGGCAGAGCAGTTCTTC

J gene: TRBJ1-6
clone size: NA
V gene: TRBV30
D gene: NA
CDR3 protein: CAWSVSPRGSPLHF
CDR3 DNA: TGTGCCTGGAGTGTATCCCCAAGGGGTTCACCCCTCCACTTT

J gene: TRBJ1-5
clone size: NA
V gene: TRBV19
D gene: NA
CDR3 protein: CASSIGLTGAQHF
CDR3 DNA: TGTGCCAGTAGTATAGGGCTGACAGGAGCCCAGCATTTT

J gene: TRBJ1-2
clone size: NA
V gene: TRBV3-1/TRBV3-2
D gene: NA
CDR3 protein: CASSQDADRPLGYTF
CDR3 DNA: TGTGCCAGCAGCCAAGATGCAGACAGGCCCCTTGGCTACACCTTC

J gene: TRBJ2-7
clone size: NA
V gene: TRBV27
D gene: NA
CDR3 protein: CASSSVVGPREQYF
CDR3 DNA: TGTGCCAGCAGTTCCGTGGTGGGCCCCAGGGAGCAGTACTTC

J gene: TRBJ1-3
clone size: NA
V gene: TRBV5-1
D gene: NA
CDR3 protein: CASSLTGFGNTIYF
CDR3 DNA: TGCGCCAGCAGCTTGACAGGCTTTGGAAACACCATATATTTT

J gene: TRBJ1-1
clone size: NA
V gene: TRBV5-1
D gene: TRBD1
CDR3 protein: CASSYRGPNTEAFF
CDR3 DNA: TGCGCCAGCAGCTACAGGGGCCCAAACACTGAAGCTTTCTTT

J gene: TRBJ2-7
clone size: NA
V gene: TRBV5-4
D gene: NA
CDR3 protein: CASLPGDGGIDYEQYF
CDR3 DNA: TGTGCCAGCCTCCCCGGGGATGGCGGGATAGACTACGAGCAGTACTTC

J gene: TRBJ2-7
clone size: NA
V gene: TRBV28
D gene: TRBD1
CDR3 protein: CASSRTYSSTGNEQYF
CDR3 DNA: TGTGCCAGCAGTCGAACGTACTCTTCGACAGGGAACGAGCAGTACTTC

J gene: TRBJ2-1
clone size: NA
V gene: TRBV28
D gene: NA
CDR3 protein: CASSRWTVRSSYNEQFF
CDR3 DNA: TGTGCCAGCAGCCGCTGGACTGTTCGGAGCTCCTACAATGAGCAGTTCTTC

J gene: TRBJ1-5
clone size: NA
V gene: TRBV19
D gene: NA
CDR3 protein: CASSMTTNQPQHF
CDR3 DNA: TGTGCCAGTAGTATGACAACCAATCAGCCCCAGCATTTT

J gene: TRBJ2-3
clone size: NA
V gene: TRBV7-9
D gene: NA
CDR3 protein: CASSFLSQGTDTQYF
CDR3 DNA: TGTGCCAGCAGCTTCCTTTCCCAGGGCACAGATACGCAGTATTTT

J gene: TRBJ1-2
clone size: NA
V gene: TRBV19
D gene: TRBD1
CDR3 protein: CASSTDQQGRHGYTF
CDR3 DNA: TGTGCCAGTAGTACGGATCAACAGGGGCGACATGGCTACACCTTC

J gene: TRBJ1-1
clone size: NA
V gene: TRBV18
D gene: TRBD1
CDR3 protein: CASSLKMQGDTEAFF
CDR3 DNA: TGTGCCAGCTCACTAAAAATGCAGGGGGACACTGAAGCTTTCTTT

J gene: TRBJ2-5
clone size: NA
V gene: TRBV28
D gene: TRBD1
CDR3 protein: CASSSPGQGRGETQYF
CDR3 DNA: TGTGCCAGCAGCTCGCCGGGACAGGGGCGCGGGGAGACCCAGTACTTC

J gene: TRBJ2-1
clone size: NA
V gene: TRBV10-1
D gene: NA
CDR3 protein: CASSERRLVVDPRNEQFF
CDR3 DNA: TGCGCCAGCAGTGAGAGAAGGCTAGTGGTAGACCCTCGCAATGAGCAGTTCTTC

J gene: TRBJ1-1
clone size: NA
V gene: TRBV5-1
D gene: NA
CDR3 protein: CASSVLQGEAFF
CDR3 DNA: TGCGCCAGCAGCGTTCTACAGGGCGAAGCTTTCTTT

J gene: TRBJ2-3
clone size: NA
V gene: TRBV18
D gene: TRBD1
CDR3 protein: CASSLGTGGEDTQYF
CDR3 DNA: TGTGCCAGCTCACTCGGGACAGGGGGCGAGGATACGCAGTATTTT

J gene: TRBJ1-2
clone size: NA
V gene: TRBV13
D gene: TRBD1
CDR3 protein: CASSSRDSRTDYGYTF
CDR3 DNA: TGTGCCAGCAGCTCCCGGGACAGCCGTACCGACTATGGCTACACCTTC

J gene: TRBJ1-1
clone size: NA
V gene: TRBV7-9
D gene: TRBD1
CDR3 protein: CASRVGQPNTEAFF
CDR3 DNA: TGTGCCAGCAGGGTGGGACAGCCCAACACTGAAGCTTTCTTT

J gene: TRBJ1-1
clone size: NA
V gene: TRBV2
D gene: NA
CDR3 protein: CASSGFRTEAFF
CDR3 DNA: TGTGCCAGCAGTGGTTTCAGAACTGAAGCTTTCTTT

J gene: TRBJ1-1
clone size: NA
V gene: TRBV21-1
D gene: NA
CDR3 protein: CASSKNNPPRQLYQDTEAFF
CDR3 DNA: TGTGCCAGCAGCAAAAATAACCCGCCCCGACAGTTGTACCAGGACACTGAAGCTTTCTTT

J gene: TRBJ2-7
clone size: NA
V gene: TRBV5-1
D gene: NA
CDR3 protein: CASSLGGPYEQYF
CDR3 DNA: TGCGCCAGCAGCTTGGGAGGTCCCTACGAGCAGTACTTC

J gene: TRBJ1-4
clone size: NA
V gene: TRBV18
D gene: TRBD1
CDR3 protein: CASSRETGVYEKLFF
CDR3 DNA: TGTGCCAGCTCACGTGAGACAGGGGTATATGAAAAACTGTTTTTT

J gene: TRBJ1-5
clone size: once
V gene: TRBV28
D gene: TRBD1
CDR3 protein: CASSLNHAGTGGWGNQPQHF
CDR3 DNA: TGTGCCAGCAGTTTAAATCATGCGGGGACAGGGGGCTGGGGCAATCAGCCCCAGCATTTT

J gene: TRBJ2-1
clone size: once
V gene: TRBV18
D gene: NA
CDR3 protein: CASSYYWDEQFF
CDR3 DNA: TGTGCCAGCTCCTACTACTGGGATGAGCAGTTCTTC

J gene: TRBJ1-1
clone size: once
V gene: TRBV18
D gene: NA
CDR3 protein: CASSHLAVNTEAFF
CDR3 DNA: TGTGCCAGCTCCCACCTCGCGGTGAACACTGAAGCTTTCTTT

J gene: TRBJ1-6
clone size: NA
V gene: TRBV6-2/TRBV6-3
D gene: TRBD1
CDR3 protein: CASSPRTGVNSPLHF
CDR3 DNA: TGTGCCAGCAGTCCCCGGACAGGGGTTAATTCACCCCTCCACTTT

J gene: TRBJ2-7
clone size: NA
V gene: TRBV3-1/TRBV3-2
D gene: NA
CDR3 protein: CASSQQGFLSGEQYF
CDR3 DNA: TGTGCCAGCAGCCAACAGGGGTTTCTATCTGGAGAGCAGTACTTC

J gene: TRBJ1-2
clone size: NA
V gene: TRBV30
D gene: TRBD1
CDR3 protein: CAWSADRALYGYTF
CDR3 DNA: TGTGCCTGGAGTGCCGACAGGGCCTTGTATGGCTACACCTTC

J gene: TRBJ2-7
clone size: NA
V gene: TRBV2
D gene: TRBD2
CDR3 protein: CASAHGGDDYEQYF
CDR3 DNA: TGTGCCAGCGCCCACGGGGGGGATGACTACGAGCAGTACTTC

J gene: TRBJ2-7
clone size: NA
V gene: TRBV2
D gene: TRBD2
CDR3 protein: CASSGGLASYEQYF
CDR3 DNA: TGTGCCAGCAGTGGAGGACTAGCGAGCTACGAGCAGTACTTC

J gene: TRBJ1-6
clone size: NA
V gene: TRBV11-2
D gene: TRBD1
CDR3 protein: CASSLVDRADSPLHF
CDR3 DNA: TGTGCCAGCAGCTTAGTGGACAGGGCTGATTCACCCCTCCACTTT

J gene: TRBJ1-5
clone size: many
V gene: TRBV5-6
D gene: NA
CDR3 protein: CASSLKPGLPQHF
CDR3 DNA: TGTGCCAGCAGCTTGAAGCCAGGTTTGCCCCAGCATTTT

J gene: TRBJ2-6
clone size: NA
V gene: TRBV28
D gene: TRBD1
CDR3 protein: CASSQRQGVISGANVLTF
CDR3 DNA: TGTGCCAGCAGTCAAAGACAGGGGGTTATCTCTGGGGCCAACGTCCTGACTTTC

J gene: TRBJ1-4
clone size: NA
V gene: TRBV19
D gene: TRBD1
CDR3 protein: CASSMGQGGGNEKLFF
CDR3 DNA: TGTGCCAGTAGTATGGGACAGGGAGGTGGAAATGAAAAACTGTTTTTT

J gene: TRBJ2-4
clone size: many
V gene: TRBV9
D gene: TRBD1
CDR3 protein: CASGTGGAAKNIQYF
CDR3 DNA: TGTGCCAGCGGGACAGGGGGCGCGGCCAAAAACATTCAGTACTTC